The 8 T cell receptor beta chains in this list originate from one sample, sequenced in a study of OX40 agonist ivuxolimab in advanced cancers. TCRdb's copy holds only in-frame clones and misses some; the assay was immunoSEQ multiplex PCR. Among about 73,000 clones listed, 85% to 90% were seen once. Sample: CD4+ or CD8+ T cells sorted from blood, taken in a trial of the OX40 agonist ivuxolimab. The receptors derive from an adult with an advanced solid tumor such as melanoma, head and neck, liver or kidney cancer.

The chain uses TRBV11-2 and TRBJ2-3, with 13 bases that match TRBD2. The CDR3 is 17 residues long. The germline CDR1 and CDR2 sequences are SGHAT and FQNNGV. V trimming: 5 bases; J trimming: 2 bases; junction bases outside the gene matches: 7. The CDR3 bases are TGTGCCAGCAGCCTCGGGACTAGCGGGATCTACACAGATACGCAGTATTTT. Protein product: CASSLGTSGIYTDTQYF.

A note on this clone: The same CDR3 is also encoded by other DNA sequences in this sample. V is TRBV19 and J is TRBJ1-5; D possibly corresponds to TRBD1 (6 bases). Germline assignment: CDR1 LNHDA and CDR2 SQIVND (reference sequence). Trimming took 3 bases from V and 4 from J, leaving 10 bases between them. This CDR3 is 14 amino acids long. CDR3 sequence reads: CASSIRDTNQPQHF. Here the CDR3 DNA reads TGTGCCAGTAGTATTCGGGACACAAATCAGCCCCAGCATTTT.

This chain uses TRBV6-1 with TRBJ1-1, with D possibly TRBD1 on 5 matching bases. V lost 5 bases to trimming and J lost 5 bases, with 18 bases between them. This CDR3 contains 15 residues. The germline CDR1 and CDR2 sequences are MNHNS and SASEGT. The CDR3 loop reads CASSLWEGAGTEAFF. The DNA for the CDR3 is TGTGCCAGCAGTCTCTGGGAAGGGGCGGGAACTGAAGCTTTCTTT.

The gene calls are TRBV6-1 and TRBJ2-7, with 7 bases fitting TRBD2. Germline V gene lookup returns CDR1 MNHNS and CDR2 SASEGT. V lost 6 bases to trimming and J lost 0 bases; unmatched junction nucleotides: 8. The CDR3 consists of 15 residues. CDR3 DNA: TGTGCCAGCAGACCCTCCGGGACTACCTCCTACGAGCAGTACTTC. Translating gives CASRPSGTTSYEQYF.

DNA for the CDR3: TGTGCCAGTAGTACTGGATTGCGACTCCGGGACAGGCGATCCTACGAGCAGTACTTC. Its translation: CASSTGLRLRDRRSYEQYF. The chain recombines TRBV19 with TRBJ2-7; 8 bases map to TRBD1. The CDR3 has 19 residues. The V gene end was trimmed by 4 bases and the J gene end by 1 base; junction bases not matched to a gene: 18. From germline, CDR1 is LNHDA and CDR2 SQIVND (reference sequence).

The chain recombines TRBV27 with TRBJ1-1, with D possibly being TRBD1 (5 bases). This CDR3 has 11 residues. Germline V gene lookup returns CDR1 MNHEY and CDR2 SMNVEV (reference sequence). Between the trimmed V and J ends, which lost 5 bases and 7 bases, there was a span of 8 bases. CDR3 in DNA: TGTGCCAGCAGTCAGGGACTTGAAGCTTTCTTT. Amino acids: CASSQGLEAFF.

This clone is judged medium-sized. The sample has other DNA sequences that encode this CDR3 too. The V gene is TRBV5-5, the J gene TRBJ2-7; D possibly matches TRBD1 or TRBD2 (5 bases each). CDR1 is SGHKS and CDR2 is YYEKEE in the germline V gene (reference sequence). The CDR3 consists of 12 residues. V lost 0 bases to trimming and J lost 7 bases, with 8 bases between them. For the CDR3, the DNA is TGTGCCAGCAGCTTGGGGGACGCTGAGCAGTACTTC. This sequence encodes CASSLGDAEQYF.

The chain uses TRBV6-1 and TRBJ1-2; 7 positions agree with TRBD1. CDR3 length: 19 residues. Germline V lookup: CDR1 MNHNS, CDR2 SASEGT. Germline trimming cut 2 bases from V and 0 bases from J; bases unmatched to any gene: 15. The CDR3 bases are TGTGCCAGCAGTGAAACACTTTTCACGGGACAGCTAACTAACTATGGCTACACCTTC. Protein sequence: CASSETLFTGQLTNYGYTF.